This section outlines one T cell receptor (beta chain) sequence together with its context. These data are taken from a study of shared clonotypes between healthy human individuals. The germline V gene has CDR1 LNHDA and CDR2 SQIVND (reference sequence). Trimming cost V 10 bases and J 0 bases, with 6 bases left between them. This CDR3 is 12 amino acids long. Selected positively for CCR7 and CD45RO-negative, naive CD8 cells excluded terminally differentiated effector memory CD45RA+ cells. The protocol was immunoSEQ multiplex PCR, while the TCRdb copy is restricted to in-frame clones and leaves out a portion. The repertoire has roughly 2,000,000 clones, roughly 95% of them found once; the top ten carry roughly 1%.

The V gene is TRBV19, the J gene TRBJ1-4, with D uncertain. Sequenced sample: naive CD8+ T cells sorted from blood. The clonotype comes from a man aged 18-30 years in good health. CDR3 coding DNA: TGTGCCACAAGGACAACTAATGAAAAACTGTTTTTT. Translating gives CATRTTNEKLFF.